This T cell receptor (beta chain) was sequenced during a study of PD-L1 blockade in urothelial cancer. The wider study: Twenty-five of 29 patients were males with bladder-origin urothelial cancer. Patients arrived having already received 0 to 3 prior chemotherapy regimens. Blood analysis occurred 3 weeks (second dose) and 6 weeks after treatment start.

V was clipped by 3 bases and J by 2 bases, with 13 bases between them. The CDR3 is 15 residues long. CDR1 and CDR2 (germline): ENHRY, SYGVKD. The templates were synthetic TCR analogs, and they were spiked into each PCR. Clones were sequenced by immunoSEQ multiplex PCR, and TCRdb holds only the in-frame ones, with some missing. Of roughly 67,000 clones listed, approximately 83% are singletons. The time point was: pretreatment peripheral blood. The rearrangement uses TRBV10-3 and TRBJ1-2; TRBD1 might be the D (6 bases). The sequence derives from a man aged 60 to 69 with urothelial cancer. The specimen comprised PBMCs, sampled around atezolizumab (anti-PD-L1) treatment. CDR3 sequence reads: CAISDPGQSNYGYTF. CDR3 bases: TGTGCCATCAGTGATCCTGGACAGAGCAACTATGGCTACACCTTC.